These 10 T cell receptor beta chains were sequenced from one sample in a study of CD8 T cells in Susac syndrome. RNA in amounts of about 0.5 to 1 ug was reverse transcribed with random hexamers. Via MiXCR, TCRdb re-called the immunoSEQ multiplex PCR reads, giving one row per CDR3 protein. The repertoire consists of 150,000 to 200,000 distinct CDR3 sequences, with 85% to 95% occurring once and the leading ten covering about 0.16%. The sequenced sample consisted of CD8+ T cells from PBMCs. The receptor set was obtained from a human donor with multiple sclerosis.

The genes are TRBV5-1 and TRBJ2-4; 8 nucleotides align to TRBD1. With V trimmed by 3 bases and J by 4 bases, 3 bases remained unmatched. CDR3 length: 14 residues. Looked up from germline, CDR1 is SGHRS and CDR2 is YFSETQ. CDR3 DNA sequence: TGCGCCAGCAGCTCGACAGGGGATAAAAACATTCAGTACTTC. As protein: CASSSTGDKNIQYF.

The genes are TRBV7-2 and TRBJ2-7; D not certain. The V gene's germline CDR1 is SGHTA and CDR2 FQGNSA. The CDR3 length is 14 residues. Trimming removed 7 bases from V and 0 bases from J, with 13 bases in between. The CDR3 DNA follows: TGTGCCAGCACCCCGGACCCTCTCTCCTACGAGCAGTACTTC. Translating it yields CASTPDPLSYEQYF. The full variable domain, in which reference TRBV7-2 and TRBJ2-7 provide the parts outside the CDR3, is GAGVSQSPSNKVTEKGKDVELRCDPISGHTALYWYRQSLGQGLEFLIYFQGNSAPDKSGLPSDRFSAERTGGSVSTLTIQRTQQEDSAVYLCASTPDPLSYEQYFGPGTRLTVT.

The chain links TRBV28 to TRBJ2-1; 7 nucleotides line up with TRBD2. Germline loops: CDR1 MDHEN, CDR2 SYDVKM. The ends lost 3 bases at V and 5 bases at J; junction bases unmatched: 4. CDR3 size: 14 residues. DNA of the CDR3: TGTGCCAGCAGTTTGTTAGCGGGTAACAATGAGCAGTTCTTC. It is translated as CASSLLAGNNEQFF.

CDR3 region: CASSIAAGDEQYF. CDR3 bases: TGTGCCAGTAGTATAGCGGCAGGGGACGAGCAGTACTTC. The chain employs TRBV19 and TRBJ2-7, with D possibly being TRBD1 (6 bases). This CDR3 contains 13 residues. V was trimmed by 1 base and J by 5 bases, leaving 9 bases between them. Germline V lookup: CDR1 LNHDA, CDR2 SQIVND (reference sequence).

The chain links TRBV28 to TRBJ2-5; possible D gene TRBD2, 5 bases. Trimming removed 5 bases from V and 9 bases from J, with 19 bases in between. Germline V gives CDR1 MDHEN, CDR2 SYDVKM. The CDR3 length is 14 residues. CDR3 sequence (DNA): TGTGCCAGCAGTACAACGGACTTACAGACTTCCCAGTACTTC. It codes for CASSTTDLQTSQYF.

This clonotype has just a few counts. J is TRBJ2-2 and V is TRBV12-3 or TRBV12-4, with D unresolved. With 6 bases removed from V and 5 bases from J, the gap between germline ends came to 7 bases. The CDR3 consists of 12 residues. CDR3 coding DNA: TGTGCCAGCAGCCTTATGACCGGGGAGCTGTTTTTT. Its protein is CASSLMTGELFF.

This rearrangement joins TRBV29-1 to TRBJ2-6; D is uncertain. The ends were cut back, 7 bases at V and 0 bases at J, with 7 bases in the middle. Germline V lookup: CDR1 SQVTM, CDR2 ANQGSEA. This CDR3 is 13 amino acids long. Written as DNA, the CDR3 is TGCAGCGCTGGGCCCTCTGGGGCCAACGTCCTGACTTTC. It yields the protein CSAGPSGANVLTF.

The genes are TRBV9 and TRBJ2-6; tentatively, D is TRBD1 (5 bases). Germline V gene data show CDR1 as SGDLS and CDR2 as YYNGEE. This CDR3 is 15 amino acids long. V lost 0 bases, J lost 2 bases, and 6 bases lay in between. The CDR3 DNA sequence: TGTGCCAGCAGCGTAGCAGGGACTGGGGCCAACGTCCTGACTTTC. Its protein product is CASSVAGTGANVLTF. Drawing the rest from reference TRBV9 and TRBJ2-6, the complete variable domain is DSGVTQTPKHLITATGQRVTLRCSPRSGDLSVYWYQQSLDQGLQFLIQYYNGEERAKGNILERFSAQQFPDLHSELNLSSLELGDSALYFCASSVAGTGANVLTFGAGSRLTVL.

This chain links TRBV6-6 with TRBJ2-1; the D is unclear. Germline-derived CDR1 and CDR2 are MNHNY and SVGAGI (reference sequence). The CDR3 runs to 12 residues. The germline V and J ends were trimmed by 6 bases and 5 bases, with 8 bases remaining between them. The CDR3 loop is CASRAPDNEQFF. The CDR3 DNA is TGTGCCAGCAGGGCTCCGGACAATGAGCAGTTCTTC.

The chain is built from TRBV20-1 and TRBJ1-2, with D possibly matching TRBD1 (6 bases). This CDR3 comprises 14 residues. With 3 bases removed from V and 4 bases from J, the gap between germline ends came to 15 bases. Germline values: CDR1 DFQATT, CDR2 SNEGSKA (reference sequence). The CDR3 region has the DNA TGCAGTGCTAGTGACGGACAGACGGTCTATGGCTACACCTTC. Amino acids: CSASDGQTVYGYTF.